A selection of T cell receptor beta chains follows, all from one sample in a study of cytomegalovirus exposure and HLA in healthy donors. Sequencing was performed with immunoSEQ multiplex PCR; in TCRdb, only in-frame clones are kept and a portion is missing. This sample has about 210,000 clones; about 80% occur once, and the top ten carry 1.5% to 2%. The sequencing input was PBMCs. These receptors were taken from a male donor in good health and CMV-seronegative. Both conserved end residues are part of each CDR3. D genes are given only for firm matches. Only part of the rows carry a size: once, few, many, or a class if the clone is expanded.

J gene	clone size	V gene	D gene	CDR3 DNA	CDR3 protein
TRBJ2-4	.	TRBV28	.	TGTGCCAGCAGTCTAAGACAGGAAGCCAAAAACATTCAGTACTTC	CASSLRQEAKNIQYF
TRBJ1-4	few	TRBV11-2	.	TGTGCCAGCAGCTTACCCGACCTCCGGGCAACTAATGAAAAACTGTTTTTT	CASSLPDLRATNEKLFF
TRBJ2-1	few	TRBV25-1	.	TGTGCCAGCAGCTTTCTAGGGGTAGGGTCCTACAATGAGCAGTTCTTC	CASSFLGVGSYNEQFF
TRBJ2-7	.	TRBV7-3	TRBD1	TGTGCCAGCAGCTTATCCACAGGGGCCCGAGAGCAGTACTTC	CASSLSTGAREQYF
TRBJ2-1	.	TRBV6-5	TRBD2	TGTGCCAGCAGACCGGGACTAGCGTTGAATGAGCAGTTCTTC	CASRPGLALNEQFF
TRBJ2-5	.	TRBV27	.	TGTGCCAGCAGTTTATCGATGGATAAGGGGTTGAACTTC	CASSLSMDKGLNF
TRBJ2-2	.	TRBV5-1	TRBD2	TGCGCCAGCAGGAGCGGGGGGGGTGACACCGGGGAGCTGTTTTTT	CASRSGGGDTGELFF
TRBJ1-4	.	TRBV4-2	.	TGTGCCAGCAGCCAAGATGCCAGGACTAATGAAAAACTGTTTTTT	CASSQDARTNEKLFF
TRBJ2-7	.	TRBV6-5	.	TGTGCCAGCAGTTACTCGACCGGGGAAACCTCCTACGAGCAGTACTTC	CASSYSTGETSYEQYF
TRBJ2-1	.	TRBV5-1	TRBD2	TGCGCCAGCAGCTTCGAACGCGGGGGGGATGAGCAGTTCTTC	CASSFERGGDEQFF
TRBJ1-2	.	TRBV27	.	TGTGCCAGCAGTTTGCTCCGAGGGGGGGGAAGGGGCAACTATGGCTACACCTTC	CASSLLRGGGRGNYGYTF
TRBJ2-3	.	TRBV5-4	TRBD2	TGTGCCAGCAGCCGGACTAGCGGGAGTGACACAGATACGCAGTATTTT	CASSRTSGSDTDTQYF
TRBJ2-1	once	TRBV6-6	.	TGTGCCAGCAGCTCCACAGGGGGGGAGTTCTTC	CASSSTGGEFF
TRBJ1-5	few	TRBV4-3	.	TGCGCCAGCAGCCAAGCGCGGGGTGTTGGTCAGCCCCAGCATTTT	CASSQARGVGQPQHF
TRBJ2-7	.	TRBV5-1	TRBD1	TGCGCCAGCAGCTTCGGGGGCATCCGGGACAGGGCCCACGAGCAGTACTTC	CASSFGGIRDRAHEQYF
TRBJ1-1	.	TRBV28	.	TGTGCCAGCAGAAACTTAGAGGACACTGAAGCTTTCTTT	CASRNLEDTEAFF
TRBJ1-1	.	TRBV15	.	TGTGCCACACAGGGTTTGAACACTGAAGCTTTCTTT	CATQGLNTEAFF
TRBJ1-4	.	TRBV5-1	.	TGCGCCAGCAGCCCGGAGCCCAGGGCGACTAATGAAAAACTGTTTTTT	CASSPEPRATNEKLFF
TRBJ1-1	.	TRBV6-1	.	TGTGCCAGCACAACTGAAGCTTTCTTT	CASTTEAFF
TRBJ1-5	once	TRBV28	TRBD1	TGTGCCAGCAGGCTCAGGGGGCAGGGCAATCAGCCCCAGCATTTT	CASRLRGQGNQPQHF
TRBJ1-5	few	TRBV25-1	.	TGTGCCAGCAGTGGGGGTGCAGGGGGCAATCAGCCCCAGCATTTT	CASSGGAGGNQPQHF
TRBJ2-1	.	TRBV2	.	TGTGCCAGCAGGACCGACACGTCCGAACGGCGGTTCTTC	CASRTDTSERRFF
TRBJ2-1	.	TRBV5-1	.	TGCGCCAGCAGCTCGGTATATAACAATGAGCAGTTCTTC	CASSSVYNNEQFF
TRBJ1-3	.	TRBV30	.	TGTGCCTGGAGTTCCCCAGGGTTCTCTGGAAACACCATATATTTT	CAWSSPGFSGNTIYF
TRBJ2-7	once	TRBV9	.	TGTGCCAGCAGCTCCGAGGCGGGCTCCTACGAGCAGTACTTC	CASSSEAGSYEQYF
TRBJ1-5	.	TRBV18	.	TGTGCCAGCTCGCTAACGGGGGGCGCCCCCAATCAGCCCCAGCATTTT	CASSLTGGAPNQPQHF
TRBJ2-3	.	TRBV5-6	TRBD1	TGTGCCAGCAGCTTGGGACAGGGGAGGCATACGCAGTATTTT	CASSLGQGRHTQYF
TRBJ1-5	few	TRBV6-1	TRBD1	TGTGCCAGCAGTGAAGGAACCCCGCGACAGGGATTGGGTCAGCCCCAGCATTTT	CASSEGTPRQGLGQPQHF
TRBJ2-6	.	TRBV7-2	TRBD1	TGTGCCAGCAGCTTGGGGGTAGGGGGCGCTGGGGCCAACGTCCTGACTTTC	CASSLGVGGAGANVLTF
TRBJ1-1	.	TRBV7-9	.	TGTGCCAGCAGCTTCCGGGGGGCCACTGAAGCTTTCTTT	CASSFRGATEAFF
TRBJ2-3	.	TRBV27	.	TGTGCCAGCAGTTTATTGAAACAGGGCCGGGGGGTAGATACGCAGTATTTT	CASSLLKQGRGVDTQYF
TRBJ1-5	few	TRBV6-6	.	TGTGCCAGCAGCGCCGGGGAGCCCCAGCATTTT	CASSAGEPQHF
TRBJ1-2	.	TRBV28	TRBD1	TGTGCCAGCAACGACCTGGCGGGGACAGACTATGGCTACACCTTC	CASNDLAGTDYGYTF
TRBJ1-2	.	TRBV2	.	TGTGCCAGCAGTGAAGCGGGGGGAAACTATGGCTACACCTTC	CASSEAGGNYGYTF
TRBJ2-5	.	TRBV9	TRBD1	TGTGCCAGCAGCAAAAGTGACAGGGAATTTGCGGAGACCCAGTACTTC	CASSKSDREFAETQYF
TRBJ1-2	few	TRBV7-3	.	TGTGCCAGCAGCCTCGGACAGAACTATGGCTACACCTTC	CASSLGQNYGYTF
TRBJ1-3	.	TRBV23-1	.	TGCGCCAGCAGTCTTCCGGGACATTCACCCCCATCCTCTGGAAACACCATATATTTT	CASSLPGHSPPSSGNTIYF